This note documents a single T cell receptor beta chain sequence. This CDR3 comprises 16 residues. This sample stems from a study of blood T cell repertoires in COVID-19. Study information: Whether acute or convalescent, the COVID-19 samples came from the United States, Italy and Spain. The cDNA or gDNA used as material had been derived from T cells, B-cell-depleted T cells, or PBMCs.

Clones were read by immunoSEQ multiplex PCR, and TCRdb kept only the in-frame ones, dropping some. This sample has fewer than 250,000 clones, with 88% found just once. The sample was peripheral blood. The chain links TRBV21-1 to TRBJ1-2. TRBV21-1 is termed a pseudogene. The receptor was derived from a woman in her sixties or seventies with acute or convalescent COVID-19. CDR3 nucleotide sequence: TGTGCCAGCAGCAAATTAAAGGGGGGGTCTAACTATGGCTACACCTTC. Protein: CASSKLKGGSNYGYTF.